The table lists the clone carrying this TCR beta chain with a few counts. The library labeled individual cDNA molecules by adding unique molecular identifiers to them. In the original workflow: Counting gave a median of 95,638 TCRs per sample, with values ranging from about 23,224 to 700,000. TCRdb re-called the reads through MiXCR, storing one row per CDR3 protein. TCRdb's processing, not the authors' own work, is the source of the V and J calls. The sample contains around 120,000 distinct CDR3 sequences, more than 8.5% of which appear only once. CDR1 MNHNS and CDR2 SASEGT come from the germline V gene. CDR3 length: 15 residues. The ends lost 3 bases at V and 7 bases at J; junction bases unmatched: 11. These data come from a study of human T cells and chemical hapten exposure. Blood, whole and unfractionated, served as the source for total RNA extraction.

The TCR sequence derives from a human donor in good health. Some clones in this sample may be carry-over from other donors' samples. The sequenced sample was whole blood. V and J are TRBV6-1 and TRBJ2-7, with 8 bases aligning to TRBD1. The CDR3 spells CASSEYDRGPREQYF. In DNA, the CDR3 is TGTGCCAGCAGTGAGTATGACAGGGGTCCGAGGGAGCAGTACTTC.